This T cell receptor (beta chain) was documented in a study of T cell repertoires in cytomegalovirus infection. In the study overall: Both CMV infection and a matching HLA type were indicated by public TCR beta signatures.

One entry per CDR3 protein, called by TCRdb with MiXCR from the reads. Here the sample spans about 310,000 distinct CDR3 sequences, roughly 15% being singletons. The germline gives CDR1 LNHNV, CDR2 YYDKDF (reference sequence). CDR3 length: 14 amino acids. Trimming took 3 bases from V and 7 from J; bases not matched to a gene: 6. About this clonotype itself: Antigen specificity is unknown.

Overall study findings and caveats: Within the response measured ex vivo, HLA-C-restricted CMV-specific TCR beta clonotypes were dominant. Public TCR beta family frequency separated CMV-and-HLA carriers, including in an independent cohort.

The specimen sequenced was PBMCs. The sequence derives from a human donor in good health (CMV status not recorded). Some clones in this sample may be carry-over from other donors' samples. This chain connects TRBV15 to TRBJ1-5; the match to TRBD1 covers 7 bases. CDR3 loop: CATSRGGGSQPQHF. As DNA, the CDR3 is TGTGCCACCAGCAGGGGAGGGGGCAGCCAGCCCCAGCATTTT.